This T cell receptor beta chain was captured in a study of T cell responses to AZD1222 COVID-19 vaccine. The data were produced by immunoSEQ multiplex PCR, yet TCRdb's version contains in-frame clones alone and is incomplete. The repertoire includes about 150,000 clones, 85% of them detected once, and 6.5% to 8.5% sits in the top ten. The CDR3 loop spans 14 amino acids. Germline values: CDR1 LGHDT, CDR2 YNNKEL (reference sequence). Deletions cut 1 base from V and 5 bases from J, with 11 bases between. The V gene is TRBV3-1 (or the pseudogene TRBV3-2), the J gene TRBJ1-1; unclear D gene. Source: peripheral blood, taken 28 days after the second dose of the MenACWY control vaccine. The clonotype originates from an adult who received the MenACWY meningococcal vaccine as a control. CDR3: CASSQGLGRTEAFF. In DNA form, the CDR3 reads TGTGCCAGCAGCCAAGGTCTGGGGAGGACTGAAGCTTTCTTT.